Listed below are T cell receptor beta chains from one sample, sequenced in a study of shared clonotypes between healthy human individuals. TCRdb keeps only in-frame clones here, not all; method: immunoSEQ multiplex PCR. The table has fewer than 1 million clones, around 96% seen once. Input material: naive CD8+ T cells sorted from blood. Receptors originate from a man in his thirties or forties in good health. The CDR3 runs from the conserved cysteine through the conserved F or W. The D gene is left open where the match is weak. Only part of the rows carry a size: once, few, many, or a class if the clone is expanded.

clone_size: NA
cdr3_length: 15
d_call: NA
j_call: TRBJ2-2
v_call: TRBV7-2
cdr3_aa: CASKGAGLNTGELFF
cdr3_nt: TGTGCCAGCAAAGGGGCAGGGCTCAACACCGGGGAGCTGTTTTTT

clone_size: NA
cdr3_length: 15
d_call: TRBD2
j_call: TRBJ2-7
v_call: TRBV30
cdr3_aa: CACSWSGLAGVEQYF
cdr3_nt: TGTGCCTGTTCTTGGTCGGGACTAGCGGGAGTCGAGCAGTACTTC

clone_size: NA
cdr3_length: 18
d_call: TRBD1
j_call: TRBJ2-2
v_call: TRBV14
cdr3_aa: CASSLGTAAHTYTGELFF
cdr3_nt: TGTGCCAGCAGCCTAGGGACAGCCGCCCATACTTACACCGGGGAGCTGTTTTTT

clone_size: NA
cdr3_length: 13
d_call: NA
j_call: TRBJ1-4
v_call: TRBV29-1
cdr3_aa: CSVEHDTGEKLFF
cdr3_nt: TGCAGCGTTGAACACGATACGGGAGAAAAACTGTTTTTT

clone_size: NA
cdr3_length: 13
d_call: NA
j_call: TRBJ2-7
v_call: TRBV5-6
cdr3_aa: CASSTDRSYEQYF
cdr3_nt: TGTGCCAGCAGCACCGACAGGAGTTACGAGCAGTACTTC

clone_size: few
cdr3_length: 17
d_call: TRBD1
j_call: TRBJ1-3
v_call: TRBV2
cdr3_aa: CASIIRDRGHSGNTIYF
cdr3_nt: TGTGCCAGCATAATCCGGGACAGGGGACACTCTGGAAACACCATATATTTT

clone_size: NA
cdr3_length: 14
d_call: NA
j_call: TRBJ2-5
v_call: TRBV5-1
cdr3_aa: CASSLQGGRETQYF
cdr3_nt: TGCGCCAGCAGCCTACAGGGAGGAAGGGAGACCCAGTACTTC

clone_size: NA
cdr3_length: 14
d_call: NA
j_call: TRBJ1-3
v_call: TRBV6-6
cdr3_aa: CASSPGTPHDTIYF
cdr3_nt: TGTGCCAGCAGTCCCGGGACACCGCATGACACCATATATTTT

clone_size: NA
cdr3_length: 15
d_call: TRBD1
j_call: TRBJ2-2
v_call: TRBV6-1
cdr3_aa: CASTRTGGIAGELFF
cdr3_nt: TGTGCCAGCACCCGGACAGGGGGCATCGCCGGGGAGCTGTTTTTT

clone_size: NA
cdr3_length: 14
d_call: NA
j_call: TRBJ1-1
v_call: TRBV5-5
cdr3_aa: CASSSRDGNTEAFF
cdr3_nt: TGTGCCAGCAGCTCTCGGGACGGAAACACTGAAGCTTTCTTT

clone_size: NA
cdr3_length: 11
d_call: NA
j_call: TRBJ2-1
v_call: TRBV9
cdr3_aa: CASRRGGEQFF
cdr3_nt: TGTGCCAGCAGAAGGGGAGGTGAGCAGTTCTTC

clone_size: NA
cdr3_length: 15
d_call: NA
j_call: TRBJ2-3
v_call: TRBV30
cdr3_aa: CAWSVLREETDTQYF
cdr3_nt: TGTGCCTGGAGTGTACTCAGGGAAGAGACAGATACGCAGTATTTT

clone_size: NA
cdr3_length: 14
d_call: NA
j_call: TRBJ2-7
v_call: TRBV7-6
cdr3_aa: CASSLVMGSNEQYF
cdr3_nt: TGTGCCAGCAGCTTAGTAATGGGGAGCAACGAGCAGTACTTC

clone_size: NA
cdr3_length: 15
d_call: NA
j_call: TRBJ2-7
v_call: TRBV4-1
cdr3_aa: CASSLIWDVSYEQYF
cdr3_nt: TGCGCCAGCAGCCTCATTTGGGACGTCTCCTACGAGCAGTACTTC

clone_size: NA
cdr3_length: 13
d_call: NA
j_call: TRBJ2-2
v_call: TRBV5-5
cdr3_aa: CASSFTYTGELFF
cdr3_nt: TGTGCCAGCAGCTTCACTTACACCGGGGAGCTGTTTTTT

clone_size: once
cdr3_length: 14
d_call: NA
j_call: TRBJ2-5
v_call: TRBV29-1
cdr3_aa: CSVNRLEEEETQYF
cdr3_nt: TGCAGCGTAAATCGGCTAGAAGAAGAAGAGACCCAGTACTTC

clone_size: once
cdr3_length: 15
d_call: TRBD2
j_call: TRBJ2-1
v_call: TRBV2
cdr3_aa: CASSASGTSGGEQFF
cdr3_nt: TGTGCCAGCAGTGCTTCTGGGACTAGCGGGGGCGAGCAGTTCTTC

clone_size: once
cdr3_length: 14
d_call: NA
j_call: TRBJ2-2
v_call: TRBV5-6
cdr3_aa: CASSLTSHTGELFF
cdr3_nt: TGTGCCAGCAGCTTAACTAGCCACACCGGGGAGCTGTTTTTT

clone_size: NA
cdr3_length: 17
d_call: TRBD2
j_call: TRBJ2-1
v_call: TRBV7-9
cdr3_aa: CASMGLAGVVSYNEQFF
cdr3_nt: TGTGCCAGCATGGGACTAGCGGGAGTGGTATCCTACAATGAGCAGTTCTTC

clone_size: NA
cdr3_length: 15
d_call: TRBD2
j_call: TRBJ2-3
v_call: TRBV2
cdr3_aa: CASTPWSGAEDTQYF
cdr3_nt: TGTGCCAGCACCCCGTGGAGCGGGGCGGAAGATACGCAGTATTTT

clone_size: few
cdr3_length: 12
d_call: NA
j_call: TRBJ2-7
v_call: TRBV6-5
cdr3_aa: CATLTPPYEQYF
cdr3_nt: TGTGCCACCTTGACCCCCCCCTACGAGCAGTACTTC

clone_size: NA
cdr3_length: 15
d_call: TRBD1
j_call: TRBJ2-1
v_call: TRBV7-9
cdr3_aa: CASSLDRGFSHEQFF
cdr3_nt: TGTGCCAGCAGCTTAGACAGGGGGTTCTCACATGAGCAGTTCTTC

clone_size: NA
cdr3_length: 16
d_call: NA
j_call: TRBJ2-2
v_call: TRBV18
cdr3_aa: CASSPGRVDITGELFF
cdr3_nt: TGTGCCAGCTCACCAGGCAGGGTGGACATCACCGGGGAGCTGTTTTTT

clone_size: NA
cdr3_length: 16
d_call: NA
j_call: TRBJ1-3
v_call: TRBV10-3
cdr3_aa: CAISERGRASGNTIYF
cdr3_nt: TGTGCCATCAGTGAAAGGGGCAGGGCCTCTGGAAACACCATATATTTT

clone_size: NA
cdr3_length: 16
d_call: TRBD1
j_call: TRBJ2-3
v_call: TRBV18
cdr3_aa: CASSHRQGISTDTQYF
cdr3_nt: TGTGCCAGCTCCCATAGACAGGGCATAAGCACAGATACGCAGTATTTT

clone_size: NA
cdr3_length: 14
d_call: NA
j_call: TRBJ2-7
v_call: TRBV6-5
cdr3_aa: CASSQAGRDYEQYF
cdr3_nt: TGTGCCAGCAGTCAAGCCGGCAGGGACTACGAGCAGTACTTC

clone_size: NA
cdr3_length: 16
d_call: NA
j_call: TRBJ1-5
v_call: TRBV6-5
cdr3_aa: CASSYSAPYSNQPQHF
cdr3_nt: TGTGCCAGCAGTTACTCCGCCCCGTATAGCAATCAGCCCCAGCATTTT

clone_size: NA
cdr3_length: 12
d_call: NA
j_call: TRBJ2-3
v_call: TRBV5-6
cdr3_aa: CASSLVSDTQYF
cdr3_nt: TGTGCCAGCAGCTTAGTTTCAGATACGCAGTATTTT

clone_size: NA
cdr3_length: 15
d_call: NA
j_call: TRBJ2-3
v_call: TRBV5-1
cdr3_aa: CASSLGTTSTDTQYF
cdr3_nt: TGCGCCAGCAGCTTAGGCACCACTAGCACAGATACGCAGTATTTT

clone_size: NA
cdr3_length: 16
d_call: NA
j_call: TRBJ2-1
v_call: TRBV18
cdr3_aa: CASSPLGSLAGHEQFF
cdr3_nt: TGTGCCAGCTCACCATTGGGGAGCCTTGCGGGGCATGAGCAGTTCTTC

clone_size: NA
cdr3_length: 15
d_call: TRBD2
j_call: TRBJ2-5
v_call: TRBV6-5
cdr3_aa: CASSWTSGMFQTQYF
cdr3_nt: TGTGCCAGCAGTTGGACTAGCGGGATGTTCCAGACCCAGTACTTC

clone_size: NA
cdr3_length: 17
d_call: TRBD2
j_call: TRBJ2-2
v_call: TRBV28
cdr3_aa: CASSPALLGDYLGELFF
cdr3_nt: TGTGCCAGCAGTCCTGCACTCCTAGGGGACTACCTGGGGGAGCTGTTTTTT

clone_size: NA
cdr3_length: 14
d_call: NA
j_call: TRBJ2-7
v_call: TRBV7-9
cdr3_aa: CASSLGGLSYEQYF
cdr3_nt: TGTGCCAGCAGCTTAGGCGGACTCTCCTACGAGCAGTACTTC

clone_size: NA
cdr3_length: 17
d_call: TRBD1
j_call: TRBJ2-3
v_call: TRBV11-2
cdr3_aa: CASSSPPRDRGLHTQYF
cdr3_nt: TGTGCCAGCAGCTCTCCCCCACGGGACAGGGGCCTTCATACGCAGTATTTT

clone_size: NA
cdr3_length: 14
d_call: TRBD1
j_call: TRBJ2-2
v_call: TRBV28
cdr3_aa: CASSSRQGGGELFF
cdr3_nt: TGTGCCAGCTCCTCCCGACAGGGCGGCGGGGAGCTGTTTTTT

clone_size: NA
cdr3_length: 16
d_call: TRBD1
j_call: TRBJ1-1
v_call: TRBV27
cdr3_aa: CASSLNPGQGGTEAFF
cdr3_nt: TGTGCCAGCAGTTTAAATCCGGGACAGGGAGGCACTGAAGCTTTCTTT

clone_size: NA
cdr3_length: 14
d_call: NA
j_call: TRBJ1-2
v_call: TRBV30
cdr3_aa: CAWIPVAVNYGYTF
cdr3_nt: TGTGCCTGGATACCCGTCGCGGTTAACTATGGCTACACCTTC

clone_size: NA
cdr3_length: 14
d_call: NA
j_call: TRBJ2-7
v_call: TRBV6-6
cdr3_aa: CASSYHGRTYEQYF
cdr3_nt: TGTGCCAGCAGTTACCATGGACGAACCTACGAGCAGTACTTC

clone_size: NA
cdr3_length: 16
d_call: NA
j_call: TRBJ1-1
v_call: TRBV5-5
cdr3_aa: CASSRDRQGSTTEAFF
cdr3_nt: TGTGCCAGCAGCAGAGACAGGCAAGGGTCCACCACTGAAGCTTTCTTT

clone_size: NA
cdr3_length: 10
d_call: NA
j_call: TRBJ2-7
v_call: TRBV5-1
cdr3_aa: CASSIREQYF
cdr3_nt: TGCGCCAGCAGCATAAGGGAGCAGTACTTC

clone_size: NA
cdr3_length: 12
d_call: NA
j_call: TRBJ2-1
v_call: TRBV27
cdr3_aa: CASMGLDGEQFF
cdr3_nt: TGTGCCAGCATGGGACTGGACGGAGAGCAGTTCTTC

clone_size: NA
cdr3_length: 17
d_call: NA
j_call: TRBJ2-7
v_call: TRBV18
cdr3_aa: CASSPDTGRRSSYEQYF
cdr3_nt: TGTGCCAGCTCACCGGACACTGGACGGCGAAGCTCCTACGAGCAGTACTTC

clone_size: NA
cdr3_length: 13
d_call: NA
j_call: TRBJ1-2
v_call: TRBV9
cdr3_aa: CASSAYSTYGYTF
cdr3_nt: TGTGCCAGCAGCGCATACAGTACCTATGGCTACACCTTC

clone_size: NA
cdr3_length: 13
d_call: TRBD1
j_call: TRBJ2-7
v_call: TRBV5-5
cdr3_aa: CASSLVGGAEQYF
cdr3_nt: TGTGCCAGCAGCTTGGTAGGGGGCGCCGAGCAGTACTTC

clone_size: NA
cdr3_length: 12
d_call: TRBD1
j_call: TRBJ1-1
v_call: TRBV15
cdr3_aa: CATTTGLAEAFF
cdr3_nt: TGTGCCACCACGACAGGGCTCGCTGAAGCTTTCTTT

clone_size: once
cdr3_length: 15
d_call: NA
j_call: TRBJ2-5
v_call: TRBV7-8
cdr3_aa: CASSPRGRARVHPYF
cdr3_nt: TGTGCCAGCAGCCCACGGGGACGGGCCAGGGTCCATCCCTACTTC

clone_size: NA
cdr3_length: 12
d_call: NA
j_call: TRBJ2-2
v_call: TRBV28
cdr3_aa: CASSLTGNELFF
cdr3_nt: TGTGCCAGCAGTCTAACAGGGAATGAGCTGTTTTTT

clone_size: NA
cdr3_length: 15
d_call: NA
j_call: TRBJ1-5
v_call: TRBV6-1
cdr3_aa: CASSEFTGAYQPQHF
cdr3_nt: TGTGCCAGCAGTGAATTCACGGGGGCTTATCAGCCCCAGCATTTT

clone_size: once
cdr3_length: 16
d_call: TRBD2
j_call: TRBJ2-1
v_call: TRBV11-3
cdr3_aa: CASSLDLAGGINEQFF
cdr3_nt: TGTGCCAGCAGCTTAGATCTAGCGGGAGGAATTAATGAGCAGTTCTTC

clone_size: NA
cdr3_length: 13
d_call: NA
j_call: TRBJ1-5
v_call: TRBV7-8
cdr3_aa: CASSLAGSQPQHF
cdr3_nt: TGTGCCAGCAGCTTAGCAGGATCTCAGCCCCAGCATTTT

clone_size: NA
cdr3_length: 13
d_call: TRBD1
j_call: TRBJ2-7
v_call: TRBV6-5
cdr3_aa: CASRTGAAYEQYF
cdr3_nt: TGTGCCAGCAGAACAGGGGCGGCCTACGAGCAGTACTTC

clone_size: NA
cdr3_length: 18
d_call: NA
j_call: TRBJ2-6
v_call: TRBV10-3
cdr3_aa: CAISESRLQVSGANVLTF
cdr3_nt: TGTGCCATCAGTGAGTCGCGACTACAGGTTTCCGGGGCCAACGTCCTGACTTTC

clone_size: NA
cdr3_length: 15
d_call: TRBD2
j_call: TRBJ2-7
v_call: TRBV27
cdr3_aa: CASSFGLAVEYEQYF
cdr3_nt: TGTGCCAGCAGTTTCGGTCTAGCGGTAGAGTACGAGCAGTACTTC

clone_size: NA
cdr3_length: 13
d_call: NA
j_call: TRBJ1-2
v_call: TRBV29-1
cdr3_aa: CSVEDKRPYGYTF
cdr3_nt: TGCAGCGTTGAAGACAAGCGACCGTATGGCTACACCTTC

clone_size: NA
cdr3_length: 15
d_call: NA
j_call: TRBJ1-5
v_call: TRBV28
cdr3_aa: CASSLLGVTNQPQHF
cdr3_nt: TGTGCCAGCAGTTTGTTGGGGGTCACCAATCAGCCCCAGCATTTT